Listed below are T cell receptor beta chains from one sample, sequenced in a study of cytomegalovirus exposure and HLA in healthy donors. Here immunoSEQ multiplex PCR was the method, and the copy in TCRdb shows in-frame clones only, minus some. In the table there are approximately 280,000 clones, just over 85% of which are singletons. Sample: PBMCs. Receptors originate from a man in his forties or fifties in good health and CMV-seropositive. Both conserved end residues are part of each CDR3. Fields, in order: V gene, D gene, clone size, J gene, CDR3 DNA, CDR3 protein. A D gene is named only where the DNA matches it firmly. Not all rows give a size; the values are once, few, many and, for expanded clones, a class.

v_gene: TRBV7-2
d_gene: .
abundance: .
j_gene: TRBJ2-7
CDR3nt: TGTGCCAGCAGCCCTCTGAGGACATCCTCCTACGAGCAGTACTTC
CDR3aa: CASSPLRTSSYEQYF

v_gene: TRBV10-2
d_gene: .
abundance: many
j_gene: TRBJ1-2
CDR3nt: TGCGCCAGCAGTGAATATCTTGTGGCAGAGGGCTATGGCTACACCTTC
CDR3aa: CASSEYLVAEGYGYTF

v_gene: TRBV6-5
d_gene: TRBD2
abundance: .
j_gene: TRBJ2-7
CDR3nt: TGTGCCAGCAGTTACAGCGGGAGGGCCCCCTACGAGCAGTACTTC
CDR3aa: CASSYSGRAPYEQYF

v_gene: TRBV19
d_gene: .
abundance: once
j_gene: TRBJ2-7
CDR3nt: TGTGCCAGTAGTAAGGGGGACTACGAGCAGTACTTC
CDR3aa: CASSKGDYEQYF

v_gene: TRBV6-9
d_gene: TRBD2
abundance: .
j_gene: TRBJ2-3
CDR3nt: TGTGCCAGCAGTTATAAGGGACTAGGTAGCACAGATACGCAGTATTTT
CDR3aa: CASSYKGLGSTDTQYF

v_gene: TRBV7-9
d_gene: TRBD1
abundance: .
j_gene: TRBJ1-1
CDR3nt: TGTTCCAGCAGCTTAGGGGACAGGGGCACTGAAGCTTTCTTT
CDR3aa: CSSSLGDRGTEAFF

v_gene: TRBV29-1
d_gene: .
abundance: few
j_gene: TRBJ1-4
CDR3nt: TGCAGCGTTGGTCGGGCAACTAATGAAAAACTGTTTTTT
CDR3aa: CSVGRATNEKLFF

v_gene: TRBV15
d_gene: .
abundance: .
j_gene: TRBJ2-3
CDR3nt: TGTGCCACCAGCAGGGGGGGAACAGATACGCAGTATTTT
CDR3aa: CATSRGGTDTQYF

v_gene: TRBV7-9
d_gene: .
abundance: .
j_gene: TRBJ1-2
CDR3nt: TGTGCCAGCAGCTTAGCTTACAGGGCTGGCTATGGCTACACCTTC
CDR3aa: CASSLAYRAGYGYTF

v_gene: TRBV19
d_gene: .
abundance: .
j_gene: TRBJ2-3
CDR3nt: TGTGCCAGTAGTGGGGATAGGGGCTCGGATACGCAGTATTTT
CDR3aa: CASSGDRGSDTQYF

v_gene: TRBV9
d_gene: .
abundance: .
j_gene: TRBJ2-3
CDR3nt: TGTGCCAGCAGCCGGTCTACAGATACGCAGTATTTT
CDR3aa: CASSRSTDTQYF

v_gene: TRBV18
d_gene: TRBD1
abundance: .
j_gene: TRBJ2-7
CDR3nt: TGTGCCAGCTCAATAGGGACAGGGGGTTCCTACGAGCAGTACTTC
CDR3aa: CASSIGTGGSYEQYF

v_gene: TRBV2
d_gene: TRBD2
abundance: .
j_gene: TRBJ2-1
CDR3nt: TGTGCCAGCCTAGCGGGCAGGTCCTACAATGAGCAGTTCTTC
CDR3aa: CASLAGRSYNEQFF

v_gene: TRBV27
d_gene: TRBD2
abundance: once
j_gene: TRBJ2-7
CDR3nt: TGTGCCAGCAGTTTCGGCCCTAGCGGCTACGAGCAGTACTTC
CDR3aa: CASSFGPSGYEQYF

v_gene: TRBV29-1
d_gene: .
abundance: .
j_gene: TRBJ2-1
CDR3nt: TGCAGCGTTGAAGAGGCGGGGAGCTCCTACAATGAGCAGTTCTTC
CDR3aa: CSVEEAGSSYNEQFF

v_gene: TRBV6-4
d_gene: TRBD1
abundance: few
j_gene: TRBJ1-5
CDR3nt: TGTGCCAGCAGTGAAGCAGGGACAGAACAGCCCCAGCATTTT
CDR3aa: CASSEAGTEQPQHF

v_gene: TRBV18
d_gene: .
abundance: .
j_gene: TRBJ1-1
CDR3nt: TGTGCCAGCTCACCGGAGGACAGCCTTTACACTGAAGCTTTCTTT
CDR3aa: CASSPEDSLYTEAFF

v_gene: TRBV19
d_gene: .
abundance: .
j_gene: TRBJ2-7
CDR3nt: TGTGCCTCAGGGTCCTACGAGCAGTACTTC
CDR3aa: CASGSYEQYF

v_gene: TRBV27
d_gene: TRBD1
abundance: .
j_gene: TRBJ2-7
CDR3nt: TGTGCCAGCAGTTCTTTGGGGACAGGCTACGAGCAGTACTTC
CDR3aa: CASSSLGTGYEQYF

v_gene: TRBV18
d_gene: TRBD2
abundance: .
j_gene: TRBJ2-1
CDR3nt: TGTGCCAGCTCACCCCCGGCGGGAGTGAATGAGCAGTTCTTC
CDR3aa: CASSPPAGVNEQFF

v_gene: TRBV15
d_gene: .
abundance: .
j_gene: TRBJ2-1
CDR3nt: TGTGCCACCAGCGTGAGTGACAGGAGCTCCTACAATGAGCAGTTCTTC
CDR3aa: CATSVSDRSSYNEQFF

v_gene: TRBV27
d_gene: TRBD1
abundance: .
j_gene: TRBJ1-3
CDR3nt: TGTGCCAGCAGTTTAGACGGACAGGATAGCTCTGGAAACACCATATATTTT
CDR3aa: CASSLDGQDSSGNTIYF

v_gene: TRBV28
d_gene: .
abundance: .
j_gene: TRBJ2-1
CDR3nt: TGTGCCAGCAACTCTTATCGGGGTAATGAGCAGTTCTTC
CDR3aa: CASNSYRGNEQFF

v_gene: TRBV28
d_gene: TRBD1
abundance: .
j_gene: TRBJ2-1
CDR3nt: TGTGCCAGCAGTTCCTCCGGGACAGGGGGCAATGAGCAGTTCTTC
CDR3aa: CASSSSGTGGNEQFF

v_gene: TRBV7-2
d_gene: TRBD2
abundance: once
j_gene: TRBJ2-1
CDR3nt: TGTGCCAGCAGCTTAGCACTAGCGGGATCCTACAATGAGCAGTTCTTC
CDR3aa: CASSLALAGSYNEQFF

v_gene: TRBV5-6
d_gene: TRBD1
abundance: .
j_gene: TRBJ2-3
CDR3nt: TGTGCCAGCAGCTTGGGATCCTGGCAGGGGGCGGATACGCAGTATTTT
CDR3aa: CASSLGSWQGADTQYF

v_gene: TRBV19
d_gene: .
abundance: few
j_gene: TRBJ1-1
CDR3nt: TGTGCCAGTAGTATGGGCCTGAACACTGAAGCTTTCTTT
CDR3aa: CASSMGLNTEAFF

v_gene: TRBV4-3
d_gene: .
abundance: once
j_gene: TRBJ2-7
CDR3nt: TGCGCCAGCAGCCAAGCGGCCCAAGGGGCCTCCTACGAGCAGTACTTC
CDR3aa: CASSQAAQGASYEQYF

v_gene: TRBV5-6
d_gene: .
abundance: .
j_gene: TRBJ2-7
CDR3nt: TGTGCCAGCAGCTTTCCAGAGGGATACGAGCAGTACTTC
CDR3aa: CASSFPEGYEQYF

v_gene: TRBV19
d_gene: TRBD2
abundance: .
j_gene: TRBJ2-3
CDR3nt: TGTGCCAGTAGTCCACTCGGGAGGGCGGGAGGCACAGATACGCAGTATTTT
CDR3aa: CASSPLGRAGGTDTQYF

v_gene: TRBV30
d_gene: TRBD1
abundance: .
j_gene: TRBJ2-7
CDR3nt: TGTGCCTTTACAGGGGACGGATACGAGCAGTACTTC
CDR3aa: CAFTGDGYEQYF

v_gene: TRBV7-9
d_gene: .
abundance: .
j_gene: TRBJ1-1
CDR3nt: TGTTCCAGCAGGCAAACAGGGTTTGACACTGAAGCTTTCTTT
CDR3aa: CSSRQTGFDTEAFF

v_gene: TRBV7-3
d_gene: TRBD1
abundance: .
j_gene: TRBJ1-1
CDR3nt: TGTGCCAGCAGCTTAAGGGTACAACGGACAGGGAATTTAGGTAGAAACACTGAAGCTTTCTTT
CDR3aa: CASSLRVQRTGNLGRNTEAFF

v_gene: TRBV5-6
d_gene: .
abundance: .
j_gene: TRBJ2-1
CDR3nt: TGTGCCAGCAGCTTTGGACTAACCTACAATGAGCAGTTCTTC
CDR3aa: CASSFGLTYNEQFF

v_gene: TRBV5-4
d_gene: TRBD2
abundance: .
j_gene: TRBJ2-3
CDR3nt: TGTGCCAGCAGTTTAGCTCACGGACTAGCAACAGATACGCAGTATTTT
CDR3aa: CASSLAHGLATDTQYF

v_gene: TRBV11-1
d_gene: .
abundance: .
j_gene: TRBJ1-1
CDR3nt: TGTGCCAGCAGACCGGACAGACCTATGAACACTGAAGCTTTCTTT
CDR3aa: CASRPDRPMNTEAFF

v_gene: TRBV5-1
d_gene: TRBD2
abundance: once
j_gene: TRBJ2-1
CDR3nt: TGCGCCAGCGACGGGCTAGCGGGAGAGGAGCAGTTCTTC
CDR3aa: CASDGLAGEEQFF

v_gene: TRBV4-1
d_gene: .
abundance: .
j_gene: TRBJ1-1
CDR3nt: TGCGCCAGCAGCCACCCTGCGGTGAACACTGAAGCTTTCTTT
CDR3aa: CASSHPAVNTEAFF